This T cell receptor (beta chain) is drawn from a study of cytomegalovirus exposure and HLA in healthy donors. Notes on the study in general: Later work showed greater clonal expansion in HLA-associated TCR beta chains than in equally common others. The study recorded 160 or so TCR beta chains that were cytomegalovirus-associated. There were several of the most significant clusters that appeared linked to common viral pathogens in a later analysis.

Trimming cost V 1 base and J 5 bases, with 11 bases left between them. The CDR3 is 14 residues long. CDR1 SGHTA and CDR2 FQGNSA come from the germline V gene. PCR used 60 Vbeta primers and 13 Jbeta primers. Only in-frame clones appear in the TCRdb table, and some are missing; sequencing was by immunoSEQ multiplex PCR. Of about 130,000 clones listed, 82% are singletons. Donors in the study were healthy people who gave bone marrow. This clone was seen more than once but under ten times. Its antigen is as yet unknown. The chain carries TRBV7-2 and TRBJ1-1; possible D gene TRBD1, 5 bases. Material for sequencing was PBMCs. This TCR was sampled from a male donor in good health and CMV-seropositive. The CDR3 sequence: CASSLVWGETEAFF. The CDR3 bases are TGTGCCAGCAGCTTAGTGTGGGGGGAGACTGAAGCTTTCTTT.